Presented here are 15 T cell receptor beta chains from one specimen sequenced in a study of shared clonotypes between healthy human individuals. The table came from immunoSEQ multiplex PCR; TCRdb's copy has only in-frame clones and leaves some out. Here the sample spans approximately 1.1 million clones, about 84% being singletons. Sequenced material: memory CD4+ T cells from PBMCs. Indicated subset: CD45RA-negative fraction. Source of these receptors: a man aged 18 to 30 in good health. Some clones in this sample may be carry-over from other donors' samples.

The chain carries TRBV5-1 and TRBJ2-3, with 15 bases lining up with TRBD2. This CDR3 region has 14 residues. Germline CDR1 is SGHRS and CDR2 is YFSETQ. CDR3 sequence: CASGLAGGTDTQYF. The CDR3 DNA reads as TGCGCTTCGGGACTAGCGGGAGGAACAGATACGCAGTATTTT.

The genes are TRBV7-6 and TRBJ2-1; D is ambiguous. Germline CDR1 is SGHVS and CDR2 is FNYEAQ. CDR3 size: 15 residues. V shed 4 bases and J shed 0 bases, with 10 bases lying between them. The CDR3 sequence is CASSSPLDSYNEQFF. Written as DNA, the CDR3 is TGTGCCAGCAGCTCCCCCCTCGACTCCTACAATGAGCAGTTCTTC.

The V gene is TRBV28, the J gene TRBJ1-2, with unresolved D. Germline V gives CDR1 MDHEN, CDR2 SYDVKM. CDR3 length equals 13 residues. V was pared by 2 bases and J by 7 bases, with 11 bases between. For the CDR3, the DNA is TGTGCCAGCAGTTTAGGAGGGTGGGGTGGCTACACCTTC. Its translation: CASSLGGWGGYTF.

The chain joins TRBV15 to TRBJ1-4; D not resolved. Germline lookup yields CDR1 LNHNV and CDR2 YYDKDF (reference sequence). Trimming removed 0 bases from V and 4 bases from J, with 3 bases in between. The CDR3 runs to 13 residues. Here the CDR3 reads CATSRDYNEKLFF. DNA for the CDR3: TGTGCCACCAGCAGAGACTATAATGAAAAACTGTTTTTT.

The chain is built from TRBV2 and TRBJ1-1; the D is unclear. Germline loops: CDR1 SNHLY, CDR2 FYNNEI. V lost 6 bases, J lost 10 bases, and 12 bases lay in between. The CDR3 sequence is 11 residues long. The CDR3 sequence is CASSAAWGAFF. In DNA, the CDR3 is TGTGCCAGCAGCGCGGCATGGGGAGCTTTCTTT.

In regard to this clone: Other nucleotide sequences from this sample produce the same CDR3. The rearrangement joins TRBV4-3 to TRBJ2-3; D is uncertain. The V end was cut by 0 bases, the J end by 1 base, with 8 bases between. The CDR3 has 15 residues. From germline, CDR1 is LGHNA and CDR2 YSLEER. This CDR3 reads CASSQEAIRTDTQYF. The CDR3 DNA sequence: TGCGCCAGCAGCCAAGAGGCCATTCGCACAGATACGCAGTATTTT.

The chain carries TRBV5-8 and TRBJ2-3; no clear D gene. The CDR3 covers 14 residues. Germline CDR1 reads SGHTS; CDR2 reads YDEGEE. Trimming shortened V by 2 bases and J by 1 base, and 8 bases separated the two germline ends. In DNA form, the CDR3 reads TGTGCCAGCAGCTTTCGGGCCGGCACAGATACGCAGTATTTT. The encoded protein is CASSFRAGTDTQYF.

This chain joins TRBV28 and TRBJ1-2; D might be TRBD1 (5 bases). Looked up from germline, CDR1 is MDHEN and CDR2 is SYDVKM. The CDR3 loop spans 14 amino acids. The V gene lost 5 bases and the J gene lost 4 bases, with 14 bases spanning the gap. The CDR3, as DNA: TGTGCCAGCAGTATCCCGGGACGGCTCTATGGCTACACCTTC. Its translation: CASSIPGRLYGYTF.

This rearrangement joins TRBV9 to TRBJ2-4; D is ambiguous. The CDR3 sequence is 16 residues long. Germline CDR1 SGDLS, CDR2 YYNGEE. The V and J ends lost 4 bases and 8 bases respectively, with 22 bases between them. The DNA of the CDR3 is TGTGCCAGCAGCCCCGCACGCCGGAACAGAGGCGACATTCAGTACTTC. Translated, it gives CASSPARRNRGDIQYF.

CDR3 residues: CASRRYRGQGAFF. CDR3 sequence (DNA): TGTGCCAGCCGTCGATATCGGGGACAGGGTGCTTTCTTT. This chain joins TRBV28 and TRBJ1-1, with 9 nucleotides matching TRBD1. The J segment lost 11 bases and the V segment lost 8 bases, leaving 12 bases of the junction unmatched. The CDR3 is 13 amino acids. The germline V gene encodes CDR1 MDHEN and CDR2 SYDVKM.

As regards this clone: The same CDR3 also results from other DNA sequences found in this sample. The CDR3 coding sequence is TGCGCCAGCAGCTTGGCCGGGAGCCCGAGCTCCTACGAGCAGTACTTC. This translates into CASSLAGSPSSYEQYF. This chain uses TRBV5-1 with TRBJ2-7; TRBD2 might be the D (6 bases). This CDR3 has 16 residues. Trimming stripped 0 bases from V and 0 bases from J, with 13 bases between. CDR1 and CDR2 (germline): SGHRS, YFSETQ. Full variable domain (remainder filled in from reference TRBV5-1 and TRBJ2-7): KAGVTQTPRYLIKTRGQQVTLSCSPISGHRSVSWYQQTPGQGLQFLFEYFSETQRNKGNFPGRFSGRQFSNSRSEMNVSTLELGDSALYLCASSLAGSPSSYEQYFGPGTRLTVT.

This sequence joins TRBV11-2 and TRBJ2-7; the D gene could be TRBD1 or TRBD2 (5 bases each). V gave up 8 bases and J gave up 2 bases, with 10 bases separating them. The germline CDR1 and CDR2 sequences are SGHAT and FQNNGV. CDR3 length: 12 amino acids. Written as DNA, the CDR3 is TGTGCCAGCCGGGGCAGAACCTACGAGCAGTACTTC. As protein: CASRGRTYEQYF.

The chain uses TRBV27 and TRBJ2-5, with TRBD2 matching over 12 bases. The J call is doubtful: the DNA matches TRBJ2-7 better. The V gene's germline CDR1 is MNHEY and CDR2 SMNVEV (reference sequence). The CDR3 covers 16 residues. The CDR3 region is CASSPGLAGPPYEQYF. In DNA form, the CDR3 reads TGTGCCAGCAGCCCCGGACTAGCGGGACCCCCCTACGAGCAGTACTTC.

The rearrangement joins TRBV19 to TRBJ1-5; no definite D call. Trimming shortened V by 10 bases and J by 0 bases, and 16 bases separated the two germline ends. Germline V CDR1 and CDR2: LNHDA, SQIVND (reference sequence). The CDR3 extends over 15 amino acids. The CDR3: CATHPGPYSNQPQHF. The CDR3 coding sequence is TGTGCCACCCACCCCGGACCTTATAGCAATCAGCCCCAGCATTTT.

The chain recombines TRBV27 with TRBJ2-6; D possibly uses TRBD1 or TRBD2 (5 bases each). Germline loops: CDR1 MNHEY, CDR2 SMNVEV (reference sequence). Trimming cost V 4 bases and J 2 bases, with 15 bases left between them. This CDR3 has 17 residues. The DNA of the CDR3 is TGTGCCAGCAGTTCGCCAGGGAGAACGGCTGGGGCCAACGTCCTGACTTTC. As protein: CASSSPGRTAGANVLTF.